These T cell receptor beta chains were read from a single sample in a study of regulatory T cells in long-lasting Graves disease. TCRdb re-called the multiplex PCR reads through MiXCR, storing one row per CDR3 protein. Of around 470,000 distinct CDR3 sequences listed, approximately 15% are singletons. These data also featured in a second study, about T cells in Graves' hyperthyroidism and ophthalmopathy.

The material sequenced was peripheral blood mononuclear cells (PBMCs), taken at new diagnosis, from a patient treated with antithyroid drugs. These receptors were obtained from a woman between 45 and 60 years old with Graves disease. The CDR3 runs from the conserved cysteine through the conserved F or W. D genes are given only for firm matches. Size values are once, few and many counts, or a class for expanded clones, and some rows have none.

j_call d_call clone_size v_call cdr3_nt cdr3_aa
TRBJ2-5 TRBD1 many TRBV28 TGTGCCAGCAGTTCGGGACAGGGCCGTGAGACCCAGTACTTC CASSSGQGRETQYF
TRBJ2-2 TRBD2 many TRBV19 TGTGCCAGTACCGCCACTCGGGGGGATCGCACCGGGGAGCTGTTTTTT CASTATRGDRTGELFF
TRBJ1-2 . many TRBV28 TGTGCCAGCAGTTTATTGGTGGACTATGGCTACACCTTC CASSLLVDYGYTF
TRBJ1-5 . many TRBV5-1 TGCGCCAGCAGCTTGGGGGGAATAAAACTATCCGGCTCGGACAATACGGGATCTGGTCAGCCCCAGCATTTT CASSLGGIKLSGSDNTGSGQPQHF
TRBJ2-7 TRBD2 many TRBV28 TGTGCCAGCAGTGTGACTAGCGGGTACTCCTACGAGCAGTACTTC CASSVTSGYSYEQYF
TRBJ2-2 . few TRBV7-6 TGTGCCAGCAGCTTAGGTTCCTCGACGGCGGCCGGGGAGCTGTTTTTT CASSLGSSTAAGELFF
TRBJ2-2 TRBD1 . TRBV5-1 TGCGCCAGCAGCTTGGGGCCCCCGGGACAGGGGGCCGGGGAGCTGTTTTTT CASSLGPPGQGAGELFF
TRBJ1-1 . many TRBV10-3 TGTGCCATCAGGACATTTTTGAACACTGAAGCTTTCTTT CAIRTFLNTEAFF
TRBJ2-1 . few TRBV11-3 TGTGCCAGCAGCTCGCTAACGGAACTCAATGAGCAGTTCTTC CASSSLTELNEQFF
TRBJ1-5 . many TRBV7-2 TGTGCCAGCAGCTTATACCTTAGCAATCAGCCCCAGCATTTT CASSLYLSNQPQHF
TRBJ2-1 . many TRBV28 TGTGCCAGCAGTTCGCGGACATTCCAGCAGTTCTTC CASSSRTFQQFF
TRBJ2-5 . many TRBV7-3 TGTGCCAGCAGCTTAACAGGGGGGGAGACCCAGTACTTC CASSLTGGETQYF
TRBJ2-5 . many TRBV9 TGTGCCAGCAGCGTAGCTGGGGGGGAGACCCAGTACTTC CASSVAGGETQYF
TRBJ1-5 . few TRBV12-3/TRBV12-4 TGTGCCAGCAGTTTAGCCTTTTCGGCAGGGTGGGATCAGCCCCAGCATTTT CASSLAFSAGWDQPQHF
TRBJ2-7 TRBD1 many TRBV12-3/TRBV12-4 TGTGCCAGCAGTTGGGGGACAGGGGGGTTATTTTTC CASSWGTGGLFF
TRBJ2-1 TRBD2 many TRBV7-8 TGTGCCAGCAGCTCCCCTATGAGACTAGCTGTAACCTACAATGAGCAGTTCTTC CASSSPMRLAVTYNEQFF
TRBJ1-5 . many TRBV2 TGTGCCAGCAGTGAACGGGAGGTTCAGCCCCAGCATTTT CASSEREVQPQHF
TRBJ1-1 . . TRBV6-1 TGTGCCAGCCTTAGTTGGGAGGGGCGATCTTCCACTGAAGCTTTCTTT CASLSWEGRSSTEAFF
TRBJ1-5 TRBD1 . TRBV4-1 TGCGCCAGCAGCCAAGGTGGCGGACAGGGGCATTTTCAGCCCCAGCATTTT CASSQGGGQGHFQPQHF
TRBJ1-3 . many TRBV2 TGTGCCAGCAGTGAAGAAAGTGTCGGCCCGACCACCTTAAACACCATATATTTT CASSEESVGPTTLNTIYF
TRBJ2-7 . . TRBV5-1 TGCGCCAGCAGCTCAGGACGCCAGTCAGGGAGCTCCTACGAGCAGTACTTC CASSSGRQSGSSYEQYF
TRBJ1-1 . many TRBV28 TGTGCCAGCAGTTTAGCAGGGGCTGGTGTGACTGAAGCTTTCTTT CASSLAGAGVTEAFF
TRBJ2-7 . many TRBV4-1 TGCGCCAGCAGCCAAGACGGCAGGAGCTCCTACGAGCAGTACTTC CASSQDGRSSYEQYF
TRBJ2-7 . many TRBV7-9 TGTGCCAGCAGCCGCGGGTTCGGGCAGCTCTACGAGCAGTACTTC CASSRGFGQLYEQYF
TRBJ2-7 TRBD1 many TRBV9 TGTGCCAGCAGCGTGTCGGGACAGTCATACGAGCAGTACTTC CASSVSGQSYEQYF
TRBJ1-6 . . TRBV7-9 TGTGCCAGCAGCTTAGCAGCGGCCCGTAATTCACCCCTCCACTTT CASSLAAARNSPLHF
TRBJ2-7 TRBD1 many TRBV29-1 TGCAGCGTGGCCGGACAGGAGAGCTCCTACGAGCAGTACTTC CSVAGQESSYEQYF
TRBJ2-5 TRBD2 few TRBV7-2 TGTGCCAGCAGCCGTAGCGGGATTGGTGAGACCCAGTACTTC CASSRSGIGETQYF
TRBJ2-7 TRBD1 many TRBV11-2 TGTGCCAGCAGCTTAGATTGGGACAGGGGCTCCTACGGGCAGTACTTC CASSLDWDRGSYGQYF
TRBJ2-1 TRBD2 . TRBV20-1 TGCAGTGCTATAGACTTTAGCGGGAGGTACTCCTACAATGAGCAGTTCTTC CSAIDFSGRYSYNEQFF
TRBJ1-1 . . TRBV12-3/TRBV12-4 TGTGCCAGCAGTGACCCGGGCCGGGGGAATACTGAAGCTTTCTTT CASSDPGRGNTEAFF
TRBJ2-3 . few TRBV5-4 TGTGCCAGCAGACTGAGGGGGAGCGCAGATACGCAGTATTTT CASRLRGSADTQYF